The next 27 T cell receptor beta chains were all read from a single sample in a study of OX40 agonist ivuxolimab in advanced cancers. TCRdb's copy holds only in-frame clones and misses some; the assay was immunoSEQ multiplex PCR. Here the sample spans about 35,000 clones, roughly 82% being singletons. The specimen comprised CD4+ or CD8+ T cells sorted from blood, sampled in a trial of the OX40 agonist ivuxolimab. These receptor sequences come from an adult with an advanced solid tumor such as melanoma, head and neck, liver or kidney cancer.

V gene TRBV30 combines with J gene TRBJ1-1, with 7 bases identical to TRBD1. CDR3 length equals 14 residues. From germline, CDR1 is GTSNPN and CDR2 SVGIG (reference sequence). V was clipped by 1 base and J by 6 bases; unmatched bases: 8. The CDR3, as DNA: TGTGCCTGGAGTGGGGAGGGGGCACAGGCTGAAGCTTTCTTT. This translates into CAWSGEGAQAEAFF.

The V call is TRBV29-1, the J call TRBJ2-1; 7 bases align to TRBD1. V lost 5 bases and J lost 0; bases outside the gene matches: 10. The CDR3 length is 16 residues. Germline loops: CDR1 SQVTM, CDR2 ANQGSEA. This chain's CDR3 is CSVFQPGTASYNEQFF. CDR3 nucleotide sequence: TGCAGCGTTTTCCAACCCGGGACAGCCTCCTACAATGAGCAGTTCTTC.

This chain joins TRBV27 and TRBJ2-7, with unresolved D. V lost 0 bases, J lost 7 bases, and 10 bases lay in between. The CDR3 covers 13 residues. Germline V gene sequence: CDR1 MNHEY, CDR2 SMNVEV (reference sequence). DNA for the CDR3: TGTGCCAGCAGTTTATCGTGGCGGTGGGAGCAGTACTTC. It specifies CASSLSWRWEQYF.

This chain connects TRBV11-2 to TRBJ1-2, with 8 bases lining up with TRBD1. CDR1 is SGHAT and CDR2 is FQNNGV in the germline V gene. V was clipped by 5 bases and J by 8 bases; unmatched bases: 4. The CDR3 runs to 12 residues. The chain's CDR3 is CASSLTGDGYTF. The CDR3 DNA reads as TGTGCCAGCAGCCTGACAGGGGACGGCTACACCTTC.

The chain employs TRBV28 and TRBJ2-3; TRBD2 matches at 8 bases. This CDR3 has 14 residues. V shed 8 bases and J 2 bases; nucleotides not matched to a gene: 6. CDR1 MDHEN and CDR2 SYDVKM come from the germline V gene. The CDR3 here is CASGSGSITDTQYF. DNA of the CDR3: TGTGCCAGCGGAAGCGGGAGCATCACAGATACGCAGTATTTT.

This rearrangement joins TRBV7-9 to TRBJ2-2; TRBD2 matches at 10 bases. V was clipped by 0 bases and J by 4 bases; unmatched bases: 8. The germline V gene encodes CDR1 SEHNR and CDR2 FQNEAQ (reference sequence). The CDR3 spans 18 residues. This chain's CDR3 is CASSLAWLAGATTGELFF. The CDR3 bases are TGTGCCAGCAGCTTAGCCTGGCTAGCGGGGGCCACCACCGGGGAGCTGTTTTTT.

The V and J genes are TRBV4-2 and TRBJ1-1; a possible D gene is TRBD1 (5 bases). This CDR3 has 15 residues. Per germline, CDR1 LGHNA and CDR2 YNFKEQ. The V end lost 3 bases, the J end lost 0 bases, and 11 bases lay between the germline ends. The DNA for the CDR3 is TGTGCCAGCAGCCAGCCCGGGGGAGTGAACACTGAAGCTTTCTTT. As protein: CASSQPGGVNTEAFF.

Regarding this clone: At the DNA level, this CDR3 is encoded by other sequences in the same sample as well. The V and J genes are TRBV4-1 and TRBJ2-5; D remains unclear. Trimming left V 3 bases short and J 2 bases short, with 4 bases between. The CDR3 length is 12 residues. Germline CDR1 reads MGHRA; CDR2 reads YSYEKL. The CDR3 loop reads CASSHSQETQYF. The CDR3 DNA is TGCGCCAGCAGCCATTCTCAAGAGACCCAGTACTTC.

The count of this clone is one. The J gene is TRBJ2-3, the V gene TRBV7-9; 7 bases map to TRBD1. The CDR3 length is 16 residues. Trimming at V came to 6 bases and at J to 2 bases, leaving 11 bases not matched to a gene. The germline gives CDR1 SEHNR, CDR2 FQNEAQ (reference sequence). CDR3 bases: TGTGCCAGCAGTTCGAACAGGGGCGCCATCACAGATACGCAGTATTTT. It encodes CASSSNRGAITDTQYF.

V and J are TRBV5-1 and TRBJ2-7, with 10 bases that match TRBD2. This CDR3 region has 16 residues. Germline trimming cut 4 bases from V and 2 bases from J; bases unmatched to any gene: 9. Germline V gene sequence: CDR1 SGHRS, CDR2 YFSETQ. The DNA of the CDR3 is TGCGCCAGCAGCCCGGACCTAGCGGGGGAACCCTACGAGCAGTACTTC. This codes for CASSPDLAGEPYEQYF.

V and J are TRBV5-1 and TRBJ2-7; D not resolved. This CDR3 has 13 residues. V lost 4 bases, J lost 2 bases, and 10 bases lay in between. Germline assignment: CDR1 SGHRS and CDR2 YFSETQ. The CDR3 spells CASSPATAYEQYF. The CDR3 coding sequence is TGCGCCAGCAGCCCGGCAACTGCCTACGAGCAGTACTTC.

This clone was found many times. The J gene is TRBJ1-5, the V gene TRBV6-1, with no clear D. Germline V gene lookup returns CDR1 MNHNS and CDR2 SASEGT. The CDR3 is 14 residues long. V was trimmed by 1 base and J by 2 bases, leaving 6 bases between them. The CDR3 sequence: CASSEGSGNQPQHF. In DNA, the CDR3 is TGTGCCAGCAGTGAAGGGAGTGGCAATCAGCCCCAGCATTTT.

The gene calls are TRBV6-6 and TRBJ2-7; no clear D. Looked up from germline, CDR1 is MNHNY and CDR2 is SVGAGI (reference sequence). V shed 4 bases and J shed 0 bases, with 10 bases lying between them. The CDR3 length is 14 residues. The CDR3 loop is CASSSEVPSYEQYF. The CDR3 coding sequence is TGTGCCAGCAGTTCCGAGGTGCCCTCCTACGAGCAGTACTTC.

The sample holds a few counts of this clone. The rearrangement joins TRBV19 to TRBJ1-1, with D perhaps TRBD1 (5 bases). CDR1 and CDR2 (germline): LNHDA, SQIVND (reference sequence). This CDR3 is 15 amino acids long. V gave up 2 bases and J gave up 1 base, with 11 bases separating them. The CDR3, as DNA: TGTGCCAGTAGTATATCGGCAGGGCCGAACACTGAAGCTTTCTTT. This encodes CASSISAGPNTEAFF.

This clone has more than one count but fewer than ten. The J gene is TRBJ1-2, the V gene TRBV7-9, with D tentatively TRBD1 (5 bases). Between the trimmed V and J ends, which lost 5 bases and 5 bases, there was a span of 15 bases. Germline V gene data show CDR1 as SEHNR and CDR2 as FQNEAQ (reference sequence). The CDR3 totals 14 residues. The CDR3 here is CASSDGQGVYGYTF. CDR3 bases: TGTGCCAGCAGCGACGGCCAGGGAGTATATGGCTACACCTTC.

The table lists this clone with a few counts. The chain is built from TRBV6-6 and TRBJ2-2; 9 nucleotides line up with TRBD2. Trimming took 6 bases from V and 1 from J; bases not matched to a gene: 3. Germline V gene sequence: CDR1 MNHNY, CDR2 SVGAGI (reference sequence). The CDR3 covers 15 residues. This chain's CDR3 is CASSLLAGNTGELFF. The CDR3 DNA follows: TGTGCCAGCAGCCTACTAGCGGGGAACACCGGGGAGCTGTTTTTT.

The CDR3 is CASSFASGNTIYF. The CDR3 bases are TGTGCCAGCAGTTTTGCCAGCGGAAACACCATATATTTT. The J gene is TRBJ1-3, the V gene TRBV28; D is ambiguous. Germline V gives CDR1 MDHEN, CDR2 SYDVKM. The V end lost 3 bases, the J end lost 4 bases, and 7 bases lay between the germline ends. The CDR3 covers 13 residues.

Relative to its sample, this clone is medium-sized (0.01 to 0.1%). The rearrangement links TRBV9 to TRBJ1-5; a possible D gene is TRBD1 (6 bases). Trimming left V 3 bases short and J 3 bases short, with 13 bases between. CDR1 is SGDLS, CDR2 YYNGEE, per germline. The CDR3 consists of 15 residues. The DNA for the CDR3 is TGTGCCAGCAGCGCCTTAACAGGGATCAATCAGCCCCAGCATTTT. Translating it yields CASSALTGINQPQHF. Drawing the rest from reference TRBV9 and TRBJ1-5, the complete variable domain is DSGVTQTPKHLITATGQRVTLRCSPRSGDLSVYWYQQSLDQGLQFLIQYYNGEERAKGNILERFSAQQFPDLHSELNLSSLELGDSALYFCASSALTGINQPQHFGDGTRLSIL.

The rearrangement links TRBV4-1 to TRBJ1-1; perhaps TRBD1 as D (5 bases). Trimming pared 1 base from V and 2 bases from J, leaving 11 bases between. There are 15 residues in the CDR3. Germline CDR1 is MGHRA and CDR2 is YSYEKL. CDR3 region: CASSQGVQENTEAFF. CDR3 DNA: TGCGCCAGCAGCCAAGGGGTACAGGAAAACACTGAAGCTTTCTTT.

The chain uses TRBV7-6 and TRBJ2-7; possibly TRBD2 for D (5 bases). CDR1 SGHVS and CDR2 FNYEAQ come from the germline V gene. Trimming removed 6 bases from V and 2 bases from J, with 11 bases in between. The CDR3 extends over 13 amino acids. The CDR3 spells CASSSAGTYEQYF. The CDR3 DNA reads TGTGCCAGCAGTTCTGCGGGCACCTACGAGCAGTACTTC.

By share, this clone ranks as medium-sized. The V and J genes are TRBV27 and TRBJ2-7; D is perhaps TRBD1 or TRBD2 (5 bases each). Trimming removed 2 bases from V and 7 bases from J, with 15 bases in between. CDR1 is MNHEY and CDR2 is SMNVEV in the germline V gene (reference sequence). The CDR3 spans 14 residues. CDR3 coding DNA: TGTGCCAGCAGTTTAGCGGGCAGGGCGAGGGAGCAGTACTTC. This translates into CASSLAGRAREQYF.

The CDR3 region has the DNA TGTGCCAGCAGCTCTCGGGGGCAGGGAAGCGGAAACACCATATATTTT. Amino acids: CASSSRGQGSGNTIYF. This rearrangement joins TRBV5-4 to TRBJ1-3; D may be TRBD1 (6 bases). Trimming stripped 3 bases from V and 4 bases from J, with 17 bases between. This CDR3 has 16 residues. CDR1 SGHNT and CDR2 YYREEE come from the germline V gene (reference sequence).

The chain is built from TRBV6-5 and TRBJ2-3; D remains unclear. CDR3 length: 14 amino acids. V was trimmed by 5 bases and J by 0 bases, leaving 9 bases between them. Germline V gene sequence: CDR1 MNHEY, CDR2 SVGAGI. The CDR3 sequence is CASSELGSTDTQYF. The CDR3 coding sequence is TGTGCCAGCAGTGAATTGGGCAGCACAGATACGCAGTATTTT.

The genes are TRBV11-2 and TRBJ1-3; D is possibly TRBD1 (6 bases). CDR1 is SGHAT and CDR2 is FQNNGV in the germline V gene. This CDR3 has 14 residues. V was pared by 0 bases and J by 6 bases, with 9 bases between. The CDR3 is CASSLDHRVNTIYF. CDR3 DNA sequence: TGTGCCAGCAGCTTAGATCACAGGGTAAACACCATATATTTT.

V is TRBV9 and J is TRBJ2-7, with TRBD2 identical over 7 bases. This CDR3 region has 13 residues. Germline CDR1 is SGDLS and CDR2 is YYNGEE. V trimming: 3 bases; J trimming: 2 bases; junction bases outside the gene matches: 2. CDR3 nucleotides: TGTGCCAGCAGCGATGGACTAGCCTACGAGCAGTACTTC. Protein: CASSDGLAYEQYF.

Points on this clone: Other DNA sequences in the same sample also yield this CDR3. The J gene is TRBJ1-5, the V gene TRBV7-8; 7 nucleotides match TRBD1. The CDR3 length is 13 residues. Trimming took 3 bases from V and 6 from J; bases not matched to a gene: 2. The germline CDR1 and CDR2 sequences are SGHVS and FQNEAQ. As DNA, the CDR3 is TGTGCCAGCAGCTTGAACAGGGGTCAGCCCCAGCATTTT. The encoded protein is CASSLNRGQPQHF.

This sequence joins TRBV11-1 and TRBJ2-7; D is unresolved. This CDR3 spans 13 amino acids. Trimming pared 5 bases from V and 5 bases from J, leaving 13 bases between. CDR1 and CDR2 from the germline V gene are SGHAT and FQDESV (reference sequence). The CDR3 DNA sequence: TGTGCCAGCAGCCCCATCTCAGCCGACGAGCAGTACTTC. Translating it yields CASSPISADEQYF.